The 20 T cell receptor beta chains presented below share a single source sample, sequenced in a study of early stage breast cancer tumors. Profiled with immunoSEQ multiplex PCR; TCRdb holds only in-frame clones, not every one. The sample comprises about 29,000 clones, roughly four fifths of which are singletons, and about a tenth rests with the top ten. Sequences were obtained from blood. Source of these receptors: a person aged 50-59 years with breast cancer.

The genes are TRBV10-3 and TRBJ1-2, with TRBD1 matching over 9 bases. The V gene's germline CDR1 is ENHRY and CDR2 SYGVKD. The CDR3 spans 16 residues. J lost 9 bases, V lost 6 bases, and 17 bases had no gene match. The CDR3 DNA is TGTGCCATCAGCCAAAAACCGGGACAGGGTTTTATCAGCTACACCTTC. Its protein is CAISQKPGQGFISYTF.

V and J are TRBV28 and TRBJ2-1, with D perhaps TRBD2 (5 bases). The CDR3 runs to 12 residues. Trimming took 8 bases from V and 0 from J, leaving 5 bases between them. Germline V gene data show CDR1 as MDHEN and CDR2 as SYDVKM. The CDR3 DNA follows: TGTGCCAGCGGAGGCTCCTACAATGAGCAGTTCTTC. This sequence encodes CASGGSYNEQFF. The entire variable domain, with the rest obtained from reference TRBV28 and TRBJ2-1, is as follows: DVKVTQSSRYLVKRTGEKVFLECVQDMDHENMFWYRQDPGLGLRLIYFSYDVKMKEKGDIPEGYSVSREKKERFSLILESASTNQTSMYLCASGGSYNEQFFGPGTRLTVL.

The J gene is TRBJ2-3, the V gene TRBV30; the D is unclear. CDR1 GTSNPN and CDR2 SVGIG come from the germline V gene (reference sequence). V lost 1 base, J lost 4 bases, and 3 bases lay in between. The CDR3 totals 11 residues. This chain's CDR3 is CAWSAADTQYF. CDR3 bases: TGTGCCTGGAGTGCCGCAGATACGCAGTATTTT.

The gene calls are TRBV5-1 and TRBJ2-3, with TRBD2 matching over 12 bases. Trimming took 4 bases from V and 7 from J; bases not matched to a gene: 7. CDR1 SGHRS and CDR2 YFSETQ come from the germline V gene. This CDR3 has 15 residues. CDR3 sequence reads: CASSPTSGGPNTQYF. CDR3 sequence (DNA): TGCGCCAGCAGCCCGACTAGCGGGGGACCCAATACGCAGTATTTT.

V usage is TRBV28 and J usage is TRBJ2-7; TRBD1 matches 7 bases. The junction had 7 bases not matched to a gene; V was cut back by 5 bases and J by 0 bases. This CDR3 is built from 15 residues. Germline V gene sequence: CDR1 MDHEN, CDR2 SYDVKM. The CDR3 spells CASSDRVRGSYEQYF. CDR3 DNA: TGTGCCAGCAGTGACAGGGTAAGGGGCTCCTACGAGCAGTACTTC.

This clone was counted once. The chain uses TRBV18 and TRBJ2-5, with a tentative D call TRBD1 (6 bases). The CDR3 consists of 15 residues. Trimming took 3 bases from V and 3 from J, leaving 14 bases between them. CDR1 and CDR2 from the germline V gene are KGHSH and LQKENI. The CDR3 is CASSPPVGGKETQYF. CDR3 bases: TGTGCCAGCTCACCCCCGGTAGGGGGAAAAGAGACCCAGTACTTC.

The V call is TRBV27, the J call TRBJ2-3, with TRBD2 matching 15 bases. Germline V gene sequence: CDR1 MNHEY, CDR2 SMNVEV (reference sequence). The V segment lost 7 bases and the J segment 3 bases; nucleotides outside the gene matches: 20. The CDR3 contains 21 residues. CDR3 region: CASIFAVSRTSGRAGTDTQYF. For the CDR3, the DNA is TGTGCCAGCATTTTTGCCGTTAGTAGGACTAGCGGGAGGGCCGGAACAGATACGCAGTATTTT.

The V gene is TRBV7-9, the J gene TRBJ2-7; D is ambiguous. Germline values: CDR1 SEHNR, CDR2 FQNEAQ (reference sequence). The CDR3 sequence is 15 residues long. V lost 5 bases and J lost 3, with 17 bases in between. CDR3 bases: TGTGCCAGCAGCCCTATGGCGTTTGGAGTCTACGAGCAGTACTTC. This translates into CASSPMAFGVYEQYF. Filled out from reference TRBV7-9 and TRBJ2-7, the complete variable domain reads DTGVSQNPRHKITKRGQNVTFRCDPISEHNRLYWYRQTLGQGPEFLTYFQNEAQLEKSRLLSDRFSAERPKGSFSTLEIQRTEQGDSAMYLCASSPMAFGVYEQYFGPGTRLTVT.

This clone appeared a single time. This chain links TRBV11-1 with TRBJ2-1; 7 bases align to TRBD2. With V trimmed by 1 base and J by 5 bases, 2 bases remained unmatched. This CDR3 is 14 amino acids long. Germline CDR1 SGHAT, CDR2 FQDESV (reference sequence). Here the CDR3 reads CASSLGLANNEQFF. The DNA of the CDR3 is TGTGCCAGCAGCTTAGGACTAGCCAACAATGAGCAGTTCTTC.

The chain carries TRBV27 and TRBJ1-6; 10 bases line up with TRBD1. V shed 6 bases and J 6 bases; nucleotides not matched to a gene: 5. The CDR3 extends over 15 amino acids. Germline values: CDR1 MNHEY, CDR2 SMNVEV (reference sequence). The CDR3 sequence: CASSPGTGANSPLHF. The CDR3 nucleotides read TGTGCCAGCAGCCCCGGGACAGGGGCTAATTCACCCCTCCACTTT.

This clone was detected once. The chain combines TRBV2 with TRBJ2-2; TRBD1 agrees at 11 bases. In germline, CDR1 is SNHLY, CDR2 FYNNEI. V trimming: 5 bases; J trimming: 1 base; junction bases outside the gene matches: 6. This CDR3 region has 17 residues. The CDR3: CASSRTGGGVNTGELFF. For the CDR3, the DNA is TGTGCCAGCAGTCGGACAGGGGGCGGTGTGAACACCGGGGAGCTGTTTTTT.

The chain combines TRBV11-2 with TRBJ2-1; 7 bases match TRBD2. The CDR3 length is 13 residues. CDR1 is SGHAT and CDR2 is FQNNGV in the germline V gene. After removal of 1 base from V and 13 bases from J, the junction contained 7 bases not matched to a gene. The CDR3: CASSLAASGDQFF. As DNA, the CDR3 is TGTGCCAGCAGCTTAGCAGCTAGCGGAGATCAGTTCTTC.

This chain joins TRBV4-1 and TRBJ1-1, with a possible D match to TRBD1 (6 bases). The CDR3 covers 17 residues. V was trimmed by 3 bases and J by 3 bases, leaving 20 bases between them. From germline, CDR1 is MGHRA and CDR2 YSYEKL. As DNA, the CDR3 is TGCGCCAGCAGCCACTTACAGGGAGAGGGGATATACACTGAAGCTTTCTTT. Amino acid sequence: CASSHLQGEGIYTEAFF.

Concerning this clone: An end of the junction differs from the germline gene, which may be a read error. V and J are TRBV4-1 and TRBJ2-7; 7 bases are shared with TRBD1. This CDR3 has 14 residues. Germline CDR1 reads MGHRA; CDR2 reads YSYEKL. This chain's CDR3 is CASSHNRDSRFYFF. CDR3 nucleotides: TGCGCCAGCAGCCATAACCGGGACAGTCGCTTTTATTTCTTC.

The rearrangement uses TRBV5-6 and TRBJ2-7; possible D gene TRBD2, 6 bases. The V gene lost 4 bases and the J gene lost 0 bases, with 11 bases spanning the gap. Germline V gene lookup returns CDR1 SGHDT and CDR2 YYEEEE. CDR3 size: 14 residues. Written as DNA, the CDR3 is TGTGCCAGCAGCCACGGGACTCCCTCCTACGAGCAGTACTTC. Amino acids: CASSHGTPSYEQYF.

V gene TRBV7-3 combines with J gene TRBJ2-6; perhaps D is TRBD1 or TRBD2 (5 bases each). Trimming pared 5 bases from V and 4 bases from J, leaving 12 bases between. Germline CDR1 and CDR2: SGHTA and FQGTGA. The CDR3 has 15 amino acids. The CDR3 is CASSQSGTGANVLTF. In nucleotides, the CDR3 is TGTGCCAGCAGCCAGTCCGGGACCGGGGCCAACGTCCTGACTTTC.

The CDR3 nucleotides read TGCGCCAGCAGCTCGAGACTAGCGGGAGGGTCCACAGATACGCAGTATTTT. The encoded protein is CASSSRLAGGSTDTQYF. This rearrangement joins TRBV4-1 to TRBJ2-3, with 14 bases aligning to TRBD2. J was trimmed by 2 bases and V by 5 bases; bases with no gene match: 6. Germline lookup yields CDR1 MGHRA and CDR2 YSYEKL. There are 17 residues in the CDR3.

This clone has a handful of counts. The chain links TRBV5-4 to TRBJ1-5; 9 bases align to TRBD1. Germline values: CDR1 SGHNT, CDR2 YYREEE (reference sequence). This CDR3 spans 16 amino acids. Unmatched junction bases numbered 2, after V lost 0 bases and J lost 1 base. The CDR3 coding sequence is TGTGCCAGCAGCTTGGGAGGACAGGGGAGCAATCAGCCCCAGCATTTT. Translating gives CASSLGGQGSNQPQHF.

This chain joins TRBV6-6 and TRBJ2-7; D might be TRBD1 (6 bases). The germline CDR1 and CDR2 sequences are MNHNY and SVGAGI (reference sequence). The CDR3 has 15 residues. V was trimmed by 6 bases and J by 2 bases, leaving 17 bases between them. The CDR3 reads CASRLSRDNAYEQYF. The CDR3 bases are TGTGCCAGCAGATTATCCCGGGACAACGCCTACGAGCAGTACTTC.

This clone was seen a handful of times. This rearrangement joins TRBV2 to TRBJ1-3, with D possibly TRBD1 on 5 matching bases. The germline V gene has CDR1 SNHLY and CDR2 FYNNEI. Trimming stripped 4 bases from V and 2 bases from J, with 12 bases between. This CDR3 spans 15 amino acids. The CDR3 loop is CASSGDGGTGNTIYF. CDR3 sequence (DNA): TGTGCCAGCAGTGGGGACGGAGGGACTGGAAACACCATATATTTT.